This T cell receptor beta chain was documented in a study of Ad26.COV2.S vaccination and SARS-CoV-2 variants. The study's findings and limits: There was reportedly substantial breadth in spike-specific CD8+ and CD4+ T cell responses after vaccination. Overall T cell responses may have been underestimated by the analyses of TCR breadth and depth.

Comments on this clone: Its antigen remains unidentified.

CDR3 length equals 17 residues. Germline V CDR1 and CDR2: SGHKS, YYEKEE (reference sequence). Trimming took 4 bases from V and 0 from J; bases not matched to a gene: 5. Using immunoSEQ multiplex PCR, the repertoire was profiled, and TCRdb retains in-frame clones only, with some absent. Here the sample spans about 100,000 clones, around three quarters being singletons. The sample here was peripheral blood, taken after recovery from COVID-19. V is TRBV5-5 and J is TRBJ1-3; 12 bases line up with TRBD1. The sequence came from a human donor who had recovered from COVID-19. CDR3 in DNA: TGTGCCAGCAGCCGGGACAGGGGGCTCAGCTCTGGAAACACCATATATTTT. This codes for CASSRDRGLSSGNTIYF.